This TCR beta chain was found in a study of CD4 and CD8 cells across lung adenocarcinoma regions. TCRdb analysed the PCR reads with MiXCR anew, one entry per CDR3 protein. The sample gives about 1,900 distinct CDR3 sequences, about 61% of which show up once; around two fifths is in the top ten. By share, this clonotype ranks as hyperexpanded. Localized lung adenocarcinoma, a non-small cell lung cancer, affected the donors. Germline V lookup: CDR1 MNHEY, CDR2 SVGAGI. With V trimmed by 4 bases and J by 9 bases, 12 bases remained unmatched. The CDR3 runs 15 residues. Sample: CD4+ T cells from the margin of a lung tumor. This chain uses TRBV6-5 with TRBJ2-1; TRBD2 matches at 7 bases. This TCR was sampled from a female donor with lung adenocarcinoma. The CD4 and CD8 labels of this study may be unreliable. This chain's CDR3 is CASSSPGGVGREQFF. The CDR3 nucleotides are TGTGCCAGCAGTTCCCCGGGGGGAGTTGGGCGTGAGCAGTTCTTC.